Listed below are T cell receptor beta chains from one sample, sequenced in a study of CD8 T cells in Susac syndrome. TCRdb passed the immunoSEQ multiplex PCR reads through MiXCR, listing each CDR3 protein once. The sample consists of about 120,000 distinct CDR3 sequences, 85% to 95% of them appearing once. Sequenced: CD4+ T cells from PBMCs. The receptors were sampled from a human donor in good health. Each CDR3 is given with its conserved first and last residue. D genes are given only for firm matches. For some rows the clone size is stated as once, few or many, or as a class when expanded; others skip it.

V gene	clone size	J gene	D gene	CDR3 protein	CDR3 DNA
TRBV12-3/TRBV12-4	NA	TRBJ2-2	NA	CASSRGTGVGELFF	TGTGCCAGCAGTCGTGGGACCGGGGTCGGAGAGCTGTTTTTT
TRBV12-3/TRBV12-4	NA	TRBJ1-5	TRBD1	CASTSGGFQPQHF	TGTGCCAGCACCTCAGGGGGTTTTCAGCCCCAGCATTTT
TRBV7-3	NA	TRBJ1-1	NA	CASSSTKNTEAFF	TGTGCCAGCAGCTCAACGAAGAACACTGAAGCTTTCTTT
TRBV15	once	TRBJ2-5	TRBD2	CATSQAGGTVETQYF	TGTGCCACCAGTCAGGCGGGAGGGACGGTAGAGACCCAGTACTTC
TRBV19	NA	TRBJ2-7	NA	CASSPGRSYEQYF	TGTGCCAGTAGCCCGGGACGGAGCTACGAGCAGTACTTC
TRBV7-2	NA	TRBJ2-3	TRBD1	CASSPRQTGDTDTQYF	TGTGCCAGCAGCCCCCGTCAAACAGGGGACACAGATACGCAGTATTTT
TRBV4-3	NA	TRBJ1-1	NA	CASSQDPALNTEAFF	TGCGCCAGCAGCCAAGATCCAGCCCTGAACACTGAAGCTTTCTTT
TRBV27	NA	TRBJ2-4	TRBD2	CASSPDLGAGGSIQYF	TGTGCCAGCAGCCCCGACCTGGGGGCGGGAGGCTCTATTCAGTACTTC
TRBV5-6	NA	TRBJ2-2	NA	CASWGAQGVYTGELFF	TGTGCCAGCTGGGGGGCACAGGGAGTATACACCGGGGAGCTGTTTTTT
TRBV3-1	NA	TRBJ1-2	NA	CASSQDWSYGYTF	TGTGCCAGCAGCCAAGATTGGTCTTATGGCTACACCTTC
TRBV7-3	NA	TRBJ1-1	NA	CASSLTDEGTEAFF	TGTGCCAGCAGCTTAACGGACGAGGGAACTGAAGCTTTCTTT
TRBV12-3/TRBV12-4	NA	TRBJ1-5	NA	CASSLGGWGNQPQHF	TGTGCCAGCAGTTTAGGCGGCTGGGGCAATCAGCCCCAGCATTTT
TRBV6-2/TRBV6-3	NA	TRBJ2-7	NA	CASSPQKSYEQYF	TGTGCCAGCAGTCCCCAAAAGAGCTACGAGCAGTACTTC
TRBV6-2/TRBV6-3	few	TRBJ1-2	NA	CASSPVLDSYGYTF	TGTGCCAGCAGCCCAGTTCTGGACAGCTATGGCTACACCTTC
TRBV19	few	TRBJ2-7	NA	CASLDRISYEQYF	TGTGCCAGTTTGGACAGAATCTCCTACGAGCAGTACTTC
TRBV2	NA	TRBJ1-5	TRBD1	CASRQDRERNQPQHF	TGTGCCAGCAGGCAGGACAGGGAAAGGAATCAGCCCCAGCATTTT
TRBV20-1	NA	TRBJ1-1	TRBD1	CSAKTGTGAEAFF	TGCAGTGCTAAGACCGGGACAGGGGCTGAAGCTTTCTTT
TRBV20-1	NA	TRBJ2-5	NA	CSARLVGSQETQYF	TGCAGTGCTAGACTCGTAGGATCCCAAGAGACCCAGTACTTC
TRBV25-1	NA	TRBJ2-3	TRBD2	CASRLAGADTQYF	TGTGCCAGCCGTCTAGCGGGAGCCGATACGCAGTATTTT
TRBV11-2	NA	TRBJ1-1	NA	CASSADHASAEAFF	TGTGCCAGCAGCGCCGACCATGCTAGCGCTGAAGCTTTCTTT
TRBV3-1	NA	TRBJ2-2	NA	CASSLQGSTGKLFF	TGTGCCAGCAGTCTACAGGGCTCCACCGGGAAGCTGTTTTTT
TRBV9	NA	TRBJ2-1	NA	CASSVSSVEQFF	TGTGCCAGCAGCGTTAGCAGCGTCGAGCAGTTCTTC
TRBV7-7	once	TRBJ2-3	NA	CASSLGAGGQGADTQYF	TGTGCTAGCAGCTTGGGAGCCGGGGGGCAGGGAGCAGATACGCAGTATTTT
TRBV20-1	NA	TRBJ2-3	TRBD2	CSADWGGTDTQYF	TGCAGTGCTGACTGGGGGGGAACAGATACGCAGTATTTT
TRBV20-1	NA	TRBJ2-3	TRBD1	CSAGRDRGGNTQYF	TGCAGTGCAGGGAGGGACAGGGGCGGAAATACGCAGTATTTT
TRBV5-1	NA	TRBJ1-1	NA	CASSLETGTRNTEAFF	TGCGCCAGCAGCCTGGAAACCGGGACACGGAACACTGAAGCTTTCTTT
TRBV28	NA	TRBJ2-5	NA	CASSRQGEGLETQYF	TGTGCCAGCAGCCGTCAAGGGGAAGGCTTAGAGACCCAGTACTTC
TRBV29-1	NA	TRBJ2-1	TRBD2	CSVASGFAGGLYNEQFF	TGCAGCGTCGCCTCCGGCTTCGCGGGGGGACTTTACAATGAGCAGTTCTTC
TRBV14	NA	TRBJ2-1	NA	CASSQGMMSGQYNEQFF	TGTGCCAGCAGCCAAGGTATGATGAGCGGGCAATACAATGAGCAGTTCTTC
TRBV19	once	TRBJ2-2	TRBD1	CASSATGGRTGELFF	TGTGCCAGTAGTGCGACAGGGGGCCGCACCGGGGAGCTGTTTTTT
TRBV20-1	NA	TRBJ1-4	TRBD1	CSSRDRLEKLFF	TGCAGTTCCCGGGACAGGCTGGAAAAACTGTTTTTT
TRBV20-1	NA	TRBJ1-1	TRBD1	CSARRGGYGGVEAFF	TGCAGTGCTAGAAGAGGGGGCTATGGTGGAGTTGAAGCTTTCTTT
TRBV6-6	NA	TRBJ1-5	NA	CASTKGQTNQPQHF	TGTGCCAGCACCAAGGGGCAGACAAATCAGCCCCAGCATTTT
TRBV28	NA	TRBJ1-1	NA	CASSLFQGVYSDTEAFF	TGTGCCAGCAGTTTATTTCAGGGAGTTTATTCCGACACTGAAGCTTTCTTT
TRBV20-1	once	TRBJ2-3	NA	CSATRSLGGDTQYF	TGCAGTGCTACCCGGAGCCTAGGAGGAGATACGCAGTATTTT
TRBV11-2	NA	TRBJ2-3	TRBD1	CASSLGSYGTGVADTQYF	TGTGCCAGCAGCTTAGGCTCGTACGGGACAGGGGTGGCAGATACGCAGTATTTT
TRBV13	NA	TRBJ2-5	NA	CASKVGGLEETQYF	TGTGCCAGCAAGGTCGGGGGCCTTGAGGAGACCCAGTACTTC
TRBV29-1	NA	TRBJ1-4	NA	CSVYRNEKLFF	TGCAGCGTCTACAGGAATGAAAAACTGTTTTTT
TRBV20-1	NA	TRBJ2-2	NA	CSAPGPLGELFF	TGCAGTGCCCCCGGGCCCCTCGGGGAGCTGTTTTTT
TRBV5-1	NA	TRBJ1-1	NA	CASKDPMNTEAFF	TGCGCCAGCAAAGACCCCATGAACACTGAAGCTTTCTTT
TRBV7-3	NA	TRBJ2-5	TRBD2	CASSSGGAKETQYF	TGTGCCAGCAGCTCCGGGGGGGCCAAGGAGACCCAGTACTTC
TRBV5-1	NA	TRBJ1-2	NA	CASSLTGTNIYGYTF	TGCGCCAGCAGCCTAACCGGGACCAACATCTATGGCTACACCTTC
TRBV9	NA	TRBJ2-3	NA	CASSVPDGRDTQYF	TGTGCCAGCAGCGTACCCGACGGTAGAGATACGCAGTATTTT